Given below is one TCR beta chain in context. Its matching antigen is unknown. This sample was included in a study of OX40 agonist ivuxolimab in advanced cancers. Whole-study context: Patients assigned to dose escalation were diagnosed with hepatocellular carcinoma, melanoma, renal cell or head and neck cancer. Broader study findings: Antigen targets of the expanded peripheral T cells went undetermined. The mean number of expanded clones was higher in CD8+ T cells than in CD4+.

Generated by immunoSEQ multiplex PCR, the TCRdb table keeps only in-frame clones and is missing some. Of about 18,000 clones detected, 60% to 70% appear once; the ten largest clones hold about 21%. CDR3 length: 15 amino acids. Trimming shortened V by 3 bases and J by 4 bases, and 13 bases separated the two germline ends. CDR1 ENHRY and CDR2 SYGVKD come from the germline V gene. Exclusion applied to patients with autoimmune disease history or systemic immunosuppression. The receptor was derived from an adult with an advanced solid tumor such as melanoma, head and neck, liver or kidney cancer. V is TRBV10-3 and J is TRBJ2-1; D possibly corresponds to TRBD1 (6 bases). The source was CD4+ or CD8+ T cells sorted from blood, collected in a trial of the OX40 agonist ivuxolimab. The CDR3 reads CAISDSGTYYNEQFF. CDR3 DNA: TGTGCCATCAGTGACTCAGGGACATATTACAATGAGCAGTTCTTC.